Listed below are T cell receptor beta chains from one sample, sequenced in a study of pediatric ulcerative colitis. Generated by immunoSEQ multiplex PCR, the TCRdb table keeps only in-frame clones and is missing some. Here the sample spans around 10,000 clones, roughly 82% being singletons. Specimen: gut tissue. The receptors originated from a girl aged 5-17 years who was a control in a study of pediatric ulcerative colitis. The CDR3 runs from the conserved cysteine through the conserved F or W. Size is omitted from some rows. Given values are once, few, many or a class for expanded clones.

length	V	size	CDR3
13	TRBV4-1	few	CASSQDLGVKLFF
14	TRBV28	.	CASSFRGENTEAFF
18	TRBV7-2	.	CASSLGAETGTPWTPQHF
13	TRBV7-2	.	CASSPYPQETQYF
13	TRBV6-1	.	CATTPTGYNEQFF
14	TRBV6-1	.	CASSPGTGNQPQHF
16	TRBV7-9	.	CASSRTGQALNTEAFF
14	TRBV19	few	CASTPTPLSTEAFF
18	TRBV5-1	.	CASSLLSPTVATNEKLFF
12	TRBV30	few	CAWSPTDTEAFF
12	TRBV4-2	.	CASSLIADEQFF
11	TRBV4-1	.	CASRGYTEAFF
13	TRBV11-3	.	CASSTGTYNEQFF
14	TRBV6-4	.	CASSGTSGTDTQYF
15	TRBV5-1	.	CASSPAPNSHNEQFF
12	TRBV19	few	CASSFWSTEAFF
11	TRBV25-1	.	CASRAGYEQYF
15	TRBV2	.	CASSEERTAYYGYTF
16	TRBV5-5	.	CASSLLAGAITDTQYF
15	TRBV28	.	CASSLLSLVYNEQFF
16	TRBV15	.	CATSRGSSGSTDTQYF
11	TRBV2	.	CAISDNYGYTF
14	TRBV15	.	CATSRGGISYEQYF
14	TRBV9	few	CASSPGQSNYGYTF
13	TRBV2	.	CASSLGGRETQYF
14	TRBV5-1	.	CASSLGQLNYGYTF
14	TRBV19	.	CASSPGTGTDTQYF
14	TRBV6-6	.	CASSYAESSYEQYF
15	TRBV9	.	CASSPDGSAYNEQFF
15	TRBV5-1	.	CASSPVLDSGNEQFF
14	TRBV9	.	CASSPGQGHYGYTF
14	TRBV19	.	CASSIGGTNEKLFF
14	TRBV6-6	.	CASSSRMGEQPQHF
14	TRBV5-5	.	CASSFGQEAYEQYF
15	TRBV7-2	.	CASSFRTGGVDEQYF
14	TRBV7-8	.	CASSATSALETQYF
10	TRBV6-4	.	CAGTGVISVF
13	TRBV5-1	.	CASSSRGRRGYTF
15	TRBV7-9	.	CASTSWDSEPYGYTF
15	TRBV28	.	CASSLLGALQYEQYF
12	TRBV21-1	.	CASSKGGRGYTF
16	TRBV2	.	CASSAVPGRAGDTQYF
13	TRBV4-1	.	CASSRTGGGELFF
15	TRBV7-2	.	CASSLGLAGVYEQYF
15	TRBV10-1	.	CASSDGAAGTYEQYF
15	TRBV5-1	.	CASSLREGRGYEQFF
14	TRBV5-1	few	CASSLEQEYNEQFF
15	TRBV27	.	CASSPPRSVNTEAFF
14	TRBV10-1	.	CASSEASVHQPQHF
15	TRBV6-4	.	CASSDSSGSSNEQFF
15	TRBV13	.	CASSPAGRRGDTQYF
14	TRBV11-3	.	CASSVGHRNTEAFF
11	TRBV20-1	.	CSAVQSYEQYF
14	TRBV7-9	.	CASSPGGGNQPQHF
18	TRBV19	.	CASSTTSGGILSTDTQYF
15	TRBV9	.	CASSVAEARQETQYF
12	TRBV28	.	CASRAGAFSVFF
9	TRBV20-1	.	CSARESYTF
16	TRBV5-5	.	CASSFLTLRTNYGYTF